Described below is a single TCR beta chain sequence and its context. Assay: immunoSEQ multiplex PCR; the TCRdb copy retains only in-frame clones and omits some. The sample shows 300,000 to 350,000 clones, approximately 89% of them seen only once. This entry is derived from a study of blood T cell repertoires in COVID-19. On the study more broadly: There were acute and convalescent COVID-19 samples, and they came from the United States, Italy and Spain.

The CDR3 has 14 amino acids. Germline CDR1 reads SNHLY; CDR2 reads FYNNEI. V shed 11 bases, J shed 8 bases, and the junction held 12 bases outside the gene matches. This chain joins TRBV2 and TRBJ1-2, with 12 bases matching TRBD1. The sample comprised PBMCs or T cells enriched from blood (not recorded which). The receptor was derived from a man between 25 and 39 years old who had recovered from COVID-19. The CDR3 reads CAGRPGQGAYGYTF. Here the CDR3 DNA reads TGTGCCGGACGCCCGGGACAGGGGGCTTACGGCTACACCTTC.